This T cell receptor (beta chain) originates from a study of blood T cell repertoires in COVID-19. To note about this clone: Other DNA sequences in this sample translate to the same CDR3.

The repertoire was sequenced with immunoSEQ multiplex PCR; TCRdb's copy has only in-frame clones and lacks some. The table lists a few hundred thousand clones, roughly 90% of them singletons, with less than 20% in the top ten. Germline loops: CDR1 GTSNPN, CDR2 SVGIG (reference sequence). This CDR3 has 12 amino acids. V dropped 2 bases and J dropped 5; count of bases not matched to a gene: 1. The source of this sequence is a woman aged 25 to 45 who had recovered from COVID-19. Sequences were obtained from PBMCs or T cells enriched from blood (not recorded which). The chain links TRBV30 to TRBJ1-2, with 8 bases fitting TRBD1. CDR3 region: CAWSRTGYGYTF. The CDR3 DNA follows: TGTGCCTGGAGTCGGACAGGGTATGGCTACACCTTC.